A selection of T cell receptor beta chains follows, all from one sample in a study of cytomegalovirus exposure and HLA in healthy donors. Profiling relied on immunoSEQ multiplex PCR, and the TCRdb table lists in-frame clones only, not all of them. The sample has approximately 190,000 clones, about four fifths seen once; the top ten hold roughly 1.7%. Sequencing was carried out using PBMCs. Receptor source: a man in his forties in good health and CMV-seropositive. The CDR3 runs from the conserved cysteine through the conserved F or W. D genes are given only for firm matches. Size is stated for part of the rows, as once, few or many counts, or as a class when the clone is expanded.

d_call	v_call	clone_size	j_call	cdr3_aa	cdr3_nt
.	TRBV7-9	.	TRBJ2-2	CASSPRSGAETNTGELFF	TGTGCCAGCAGCCCCCGGTCTGGGGCGGAAACGAACACCGGGGAGCTGTTTTTT
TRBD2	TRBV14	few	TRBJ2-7	CASSQVGSGVYEQYF	TGTGCCAGCAGCCAAGTTGGTAGCGGGGTTTACGAGCAGTACTTC
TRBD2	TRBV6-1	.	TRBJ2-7	CASSGTSFHEQYF	TGTGCCAGCAGCGGGACTAGCTTCCACGAGCAGTACTTC
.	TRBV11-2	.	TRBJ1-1	CASSRGGGKVNTEAFF	TGTGCCAGCAGCCGGGGGGGAGGGAAGGTTAACACTGAAGCTTTCTTT
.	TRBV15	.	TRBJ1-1	CATSRSHPTTEAFF	TGTGCCACCAGCAGGAGCCACCCAACCACTGAAGCTTTCTTT
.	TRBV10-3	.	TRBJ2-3	CAISGSRWERDTQYF	TGTGCCATCAGTGGTAGTAGGTGGGAGAGGGATACGCAGTATTTT
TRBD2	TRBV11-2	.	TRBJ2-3	CASTPRLAGVGAGEQYF	TGTGCCAGCACCCCCAGGCTAGCGGGGGTTGGGGCAGGTGAGCAGTATTTT
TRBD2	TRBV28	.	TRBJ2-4	CASSLSSGNWNIQYF	TGTGCCAGCAGTTTATCTAGCGGGAATTGGAACATTCAGTACTTC
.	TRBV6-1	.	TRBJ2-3	CASSDRVSTDTQYF	TGTGCCAGCAGTGACAGGGTCAGCACAGATACGCAGTATTTT
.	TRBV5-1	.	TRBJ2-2	CASTPLPERTGELFF	TGCGCCAGCACCCCCTTGCCAGAACGCACCGGGGAGCTGTTTTTT
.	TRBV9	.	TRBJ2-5	CASSVGDTQETQYF	TGTGCCAGCAGCGTAGGGGACACCCAAGAGACCCAGTACTTC
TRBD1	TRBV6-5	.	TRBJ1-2	CASSYSGGLANYGYTF	TGTGCCAGCAGTTACTCAGGGGGCCTCGCGAACTATGGCTACACCTTC
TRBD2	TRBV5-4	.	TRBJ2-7	CASSLGGGGGNYEQYF	TGTGCCAGCAGCTTGGGGGGGGGAGGAGGGAACTACGAGCAGTACTTC
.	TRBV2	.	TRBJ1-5	CASSATGNLHQPQHF	TGTGCCAGCAGCGCTACCGGGAATCTCCATCAGCCCCAGCATTTT
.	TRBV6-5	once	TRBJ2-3	CASYPMTGTDTQYF	TGTGCCAGCTATCCGATGACTGGCACAGATACGCAGTATTTT
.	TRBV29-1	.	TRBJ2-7	CSVVGERTGGMYEQYF	TGCAGCGTTGTGGGGGAACGAACCGGGGGTATGTACGAGCAGTACTTC
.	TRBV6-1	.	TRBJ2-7	CASRGGHVGYF	TGTGCCAGCAGGGGAGGCCATGTGGGGTACTTC
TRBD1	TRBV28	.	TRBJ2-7	CASSSGQGTAYEQYF	TGTGCCAGCAGTTCCGGACAGGGGACAGCCTACGAGCAGTACTTC
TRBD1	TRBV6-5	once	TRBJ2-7	CASRETGDEQYF	TGTGCCAGCAGGGAGACAGGGGACGAGCAGTACTTC
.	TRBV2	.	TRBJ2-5	CASSTGDAETQYF	TGTGCCAGCAGTACAGGAGATGCAGAGACCCAGTACTTC
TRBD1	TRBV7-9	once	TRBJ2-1	CASSPETGGWNEQFF	TGTGCCAGCAGCCCTGAGACAGGGGGTTGGAATGAGCAGTTCTTC
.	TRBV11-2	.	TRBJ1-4	CASSEGANEKLFF	TGTGCCAGCAGCGAGGGGGCTAATGAAAAACTGTTTTTT
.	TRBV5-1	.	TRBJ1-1	CASSVRGGTSNTEAFF	TGCGCCAGCAGCGTCCGCGGGGGAACATCGAACACTGAAGCTTTCTTT
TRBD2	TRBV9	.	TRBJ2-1	CASSHPQGGTSGFNEQFF	TGTGCCAGCAGCCACCCCCAGGGGGGGACTAGCGGGTTCAATGAGCAGTTCTTC
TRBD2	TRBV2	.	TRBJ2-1	CASSALLAGGPVGNEQFF	TGTGCCAGCAGTGCCCTACTAGCGGGAGGGCCTGTGGGCAATGAGCAGTTCTTC
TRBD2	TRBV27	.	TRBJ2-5	CASSLLLAGGPQETQYF	TGTGCCAGCAGTTTATTACTAGCGGGAGGGCCGCAGGAGACCCAGTACTTC
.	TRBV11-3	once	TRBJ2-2	CASSIYRETGELFF	TGTGCCAGCAGCATATACAGGGAGACCGGGGAGCTGTTTTTT
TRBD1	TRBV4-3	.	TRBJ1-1	CASSQERTGITEAFF	TGCGCCAGCAGCCAAGAAAGGACAGGGATCACTGAAGCTTTCTTT
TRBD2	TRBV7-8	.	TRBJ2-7	CASSSGLAGVFEQYF	TGTGCCAGCAGCTCGGGACTAGCGGGAGTGTTCGAGCAGTACTTC
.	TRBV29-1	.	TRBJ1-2	CSARQESYGYTF	TGCAGCGCTCGACAGGAGTCCTATGGCTACACCTTC
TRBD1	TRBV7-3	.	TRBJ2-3	CASSGQGPTDTQYF	TGTGCCAGCAGCGGACAGGGTCCCACAGATACGCAGTATTTT
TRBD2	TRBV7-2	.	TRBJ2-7	CASSSGLAFSYEQYF	TGTGCCAGCAGCTCAGGACTAGCGTTTTCCTACGAGCAGTACTTC